This T cell receptor beta chain comes out of a study of blood T cells in healthy people across ages. This clonotype has more than one count but fewer than ten. As yet, its antigen is unknown. Study findings and constraints: What prevented conclusive comparison of naive and antigen-experienced cells was that PBMCs were unsorted.

For the second PCR, which ran for 7 to 11 cycles, a sample-barcoded 5' primer and a J-beta primer mix were used. TCRdb reanalysed the 5' RACE reads using MiXCR and keeps one entry per CDR3 protein. The sample shows about 1.6 million distinct CDR3 sequences, 34% of them seen only once. Each donor had approximately 10 milliliters of peripheral blood drawn. They isolated at least 6 million PBMCs from each sample. The germline CDR1 and CDR2 sequences are SGHTA and FQGTGA. The J segment lost 0 bases and the V segment lost 5 bases, leaving 5 bases of the junction unmatched. This CDR3 spans 17 amino acids. Sequenced: blood. This sequence originates from a woman under 40 in good health. The rearrangement joins TRBV7-3 to TRBJ2-6; TRBD1 matches at 9 bases. The CDR3 nucleotides read TGTGCCAGCAGCGGCGGGGACAGGGTCTCTGGGGCCAACGTCCTGACTTTC. Translated, it gives CASSGGDRVSGANVLTF.